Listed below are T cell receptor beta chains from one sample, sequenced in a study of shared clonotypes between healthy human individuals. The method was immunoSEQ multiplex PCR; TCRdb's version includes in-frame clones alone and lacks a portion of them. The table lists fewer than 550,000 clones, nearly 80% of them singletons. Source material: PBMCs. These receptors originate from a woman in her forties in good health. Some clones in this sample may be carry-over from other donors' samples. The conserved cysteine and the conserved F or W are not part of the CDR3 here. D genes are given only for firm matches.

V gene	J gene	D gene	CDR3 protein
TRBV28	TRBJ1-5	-	ASSDLDRDNQPQH
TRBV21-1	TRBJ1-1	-	ASSKERGRVNTEAF
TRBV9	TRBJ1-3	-	ASRLTGSSGNTIY
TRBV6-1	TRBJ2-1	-	ASSDPRPQGEQF
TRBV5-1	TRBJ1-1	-	ASSLPDNTEAF
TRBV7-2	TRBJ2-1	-	ASSLGGTQGNYNEQF
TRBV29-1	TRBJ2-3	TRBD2	SVGGTSGRAGTSQY
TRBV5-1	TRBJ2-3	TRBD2	ASSPERDPVDTQY
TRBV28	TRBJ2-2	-	ASSFPGFDTGELF
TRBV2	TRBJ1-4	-	ASSEVRAAEKLF
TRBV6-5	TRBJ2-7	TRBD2	ASSYSLAGAGEQY
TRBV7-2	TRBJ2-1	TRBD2	ASSLIWAGTSGRANEQF
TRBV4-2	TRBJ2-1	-	ASSRYDREQF
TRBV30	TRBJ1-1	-	AWTRQKDSEAF
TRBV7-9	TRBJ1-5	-	ASSLGVRQPQH
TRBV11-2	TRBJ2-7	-	ASSFTWDTTRSYEQY
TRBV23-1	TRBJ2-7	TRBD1	ASSQPTPAGTGGSSYEQY
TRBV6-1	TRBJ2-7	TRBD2	ASTRLADSSYEQY
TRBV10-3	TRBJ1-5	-	AIGGALNQPQH
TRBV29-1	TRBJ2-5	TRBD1	SVLTTGSDETQY
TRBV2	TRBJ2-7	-	ASSSDSGAYEQY
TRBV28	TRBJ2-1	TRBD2	ASRTLATNEQF